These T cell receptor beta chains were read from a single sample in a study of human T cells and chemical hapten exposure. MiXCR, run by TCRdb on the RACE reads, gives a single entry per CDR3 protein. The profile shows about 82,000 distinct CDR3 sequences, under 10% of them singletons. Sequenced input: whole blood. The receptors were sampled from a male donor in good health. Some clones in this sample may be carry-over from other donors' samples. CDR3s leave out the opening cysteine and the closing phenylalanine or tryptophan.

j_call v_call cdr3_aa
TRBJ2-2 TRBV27 ASSLGAGGPPGELF
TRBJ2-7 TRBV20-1 SARAARTYEQY
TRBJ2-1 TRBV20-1 SAWMSAGGIEQF
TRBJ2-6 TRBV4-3 ASSHSSGGDPGANVLT
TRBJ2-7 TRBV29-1 SVVVLAGAHEQY
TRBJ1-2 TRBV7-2 ASSLASHPNYGYT
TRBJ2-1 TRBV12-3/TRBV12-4 ASSPVLSSYNEQF
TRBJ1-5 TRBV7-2 ASSLVPSGTEH
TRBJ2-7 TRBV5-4 ASSPPKGGEQY
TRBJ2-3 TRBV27 ASSDGSPDTQY
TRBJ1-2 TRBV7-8 ASSFGERANYGYT
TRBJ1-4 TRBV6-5 ASSYSRQGSEKLF
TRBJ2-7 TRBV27 ASRGTSSYEQY
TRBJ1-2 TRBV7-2 ASSSGTDRDYGYT
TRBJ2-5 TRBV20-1 SARGLAGFQETQY
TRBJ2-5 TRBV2 ASSSHRSQETQY
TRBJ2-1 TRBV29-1 SVGGYNEQF